These 15 T cell receptor beta chains originate from one sample sequenced in a study of blood T cell repertoires in COVID-19. The repertoire was sequenced with immunoSEQ multiplex PCR; TCRdb's copy has only in-frame clones and lacks some. The sample contains roughly 300,000 clones, just over 90% of which appear only once. The sample taken for sequencing was PBMCs or T cells enriched from blood (not recorded which). Source of these receptors: a woman aged 40 to 50 with acute COVID-19.

The rearrangement links TRBV24-1 to TRBJ2-1, with 13 positions matching TRBD2. Germline V gene lookup returns CDR1 KGHDR and CDR2 SFDVKD. The CDR3 spans 13 residues. J was trimmed by 8 bases and V by 11 bases; bases with no gene match: 5. The CDR3 reads CAIRTSGSHEQFF. In DNA form, the CDR3 reads TGTGCCATTCGGACTAGCGGGAGCCATGAGCAGTTCTTC.

The rearrangement uses TRBV24-1 and TRBJ1-2; tentatively, D is TRBD1 (5 bases). CDR3 length: 15 amino acids. The germline V and J ends were trimmed by 4 bases and 4 bases, with 15 bases remaining between them. The germline gives CDR1 KGHDR, CDR2 SFDVKD. CDR3 nucleotide sequence: TGTGCCACCAGTGAAGGGGCAGGAACCTTCTATGGCTACACCTTC. This gives the protein CATSEGAGTFYGYTF.

This clone was detected once. The chain combines TRBV29-1 with TRBJ2-1, with D possibly matching TRBD1 (6 bases). Germline CDR1 reads SQVTM; CDR2 reads ANQGSEA. The CDR3 length is 12 residues. V shed 4 bases and J shed 10 bases, with 14 bases lying between them. CDR3 in DNA: TGCAGCGTTGGGACAGAAGTTGCCGAGCAGTTCTTC. Protein product: CSVGTEVAEQFF.

The chain carries TRBV4-1 and TRBJ2-3, with TRBD2 identical over 7 bases. From germline, CDR1 is MGHRA and CDR2 YSYEKL. This CDR3 comprises 17 residues. The J segment lost 2 bases and the V segment lost 4 bases, leaving 12 bases of the junction unmatched. In DNA, the CDR3 is TGCGCCAGCAGCCGCTTCCTGGGGGAGGGATCCACAGATACGCAGTATTTT. Translation gives CASSRFLGEGSTDTQYF.

This clone was found once. The chain links TRBV5-6 to TRBJ2-3; TRBD2 aligns across 10 bases. V lost 2 bases, J lost 8 bases, and 11 bases stayed unmatched. Germline V CDR1 and CDR2: SGHDT, YYEEEE. The CDR3 is 16 residues long. For the CDR3, the DNA is TGTGCCAGCAGCTTAGTCAGCGGGGGGGCGAGCGGTACGCAGTATTTT. The encoded protein is CASSLVSGGASGTQYF.

For this clone: The DNA is left out, because the CDR3 cannot be placed on it with certainty; the CDR3 is given as TCRdb lists it. The genes are TRBV12-2 and TRBJ1-2; TRBD1 was called by the table and not checked on the DNA. TRBV12-2 represents a pseudogene. Counting both end residues, the CDR3 totals 15 amino acids. The CDR3: CASRFGQGTYYGYTF.

This clone was recorded a few times. The chain employs TRBV19 and TRBJ1-4; 7 positions agree with TRBD1. After removal of 9 bases from V and 5 bases from J, the junction contained 6 bases not matched to a gene. The CDR3 has 13 residues. Looked up from germline, CDR1 is LNHDA and CDR2 is SQIVND (reference sequence). CDR3 sequence reads: CASRGQSNEKLFF. For the CDR3, the DNA is TGTGCCAGCAGGGGACAGTCGAATGAAAAACTGTTTTTT.

The chain couples TRBV5-1 to TRBJ1-4; D is undetermined. There are 13 residues in the CDR3. V lost 8 bases to trimming and J lost 0 bases, with 8 bases between them. CDR1 SGHRS and CDR2 YFSETQ come from the germline V gene. The CDR3 is CASSRATNEKLFF. CDR3 in DNA: TGCGCCAGTTCCCGGGCAACTAATGAAAAACTGTTTTTT.

The V call is TRBV5-5, the J call TRBJ1-3; possibly TRBD1 for D (6 bases). Trimming removed 4 bases from V and 0 bases from J, with 23 bases in between. This CDR3 spans 19 amino acids. CDR1 is SGHKS, CDR2 YYEKEE, per germline (reference sequence). The CDR3 region has the DNA TGTGCCAGCAGCCTTCCCCTAAGCCGGCGGGGGGCCTCTGGAAACACCATATATTTT. Amino acid sequence: CASSLPLSRRGASGNTIYF.

The chain has TRBV24-1 and TRBJ2-1; 12 bases are shared with TRBD1. Germline V lookup: CDR1 KGHDR, CDR2 SFDVKD. V shed 3 bases, J shed 6 bases, and the junction held 20 bases outside the gene matches. CDR3 length: 21 amino acids. CDR3 sequence reads: CATSDKGTGQGAPLHPNEQFF. CDR3 coding DNA: TGTGCCACCAGTGATAAAGGTACGGGACAGGGGGCTCCTCTGCACCCCAATGAGCAGTTCTTC.

The chain links TRBV5-4 to TRBJ2-1; 7 nucleotides align to TRBD2. The CDR3 sequence is 13 residues long. The germline V gene encodes CDR1 SGHNT and CDR2 YYREEE (reference sequence). Germline trimming cut 4 bases from V and 5 bases from J; bases unmatched to any gene: 3. CDR3 sequence (DNA): TGTGCCAGCAGCAAGACTAGCAACAATGAGCAGTTCTTC. Translation: CASSKTSNNEQFF. The full variable domain, completed using reference TRBV5-4 and TRBJ2-1, is ETGVTQSPTHLIKTRGQQVTLRCSSQSGHNTVSWYQQALGQGPQFIFQYYREEENGRGNFPPRFSGLQFPNYSSELNVNALELDDSALYLCASSKTSNNEQFFGPGTRLTVL.

This rearrangement joins TRBV4-1 to TRBJ2-4, with 12 bases lining up with TRBD1. Per germline, CDR1 MGHRA and CDR2 YSYEKL. V shed 3 bases and J 8 bases; nucleotides not matched to a gene: 11. This CDR3 region has 17 residues. The CDR3 spells CASSQDGTGGPTDIQYF. CDR3 DNA sequence: TGCGCCAGCAGCCAGGACGGGACAGGGGGCCCAACGGACATTCAGTACTTC.

The gene calls are TRBV7-8 and TRBJ2-5; TRBD2 matches at 9 bases. V shed 4 bases and J 3 bases; nucleotides not matched to a gene: 12. Germline-derived CDR1 and CDR2 are SGHVS and FQNEAQ. The CDR3 is made up of 17 amino acids. This chain's CDR3 is CASSSLKWTSAKETQYF. CDR3 DNA: TGTGCCAGCAGCTCACTGAAATGGACTAGCGCGAAAGAGACCCAGTACTTC.

The CDR3 here is CASSFGKVGGQETQYF. CDR3 bases: TGTGCCAGCAGCTTTGGGAAAGTTGGGGGGCAAGAGACCCAGTACTTC. The chain uses TRBV7-2 and TRBJ2-5; TRBD2 is a possible D gene (6 bases). The CDR3 runs to 16 residues. V shed 3 bases and J shed 2 bases, with 16 bases lying between them. Germline CDR1 is SGHTA and CDR2 is FQGNSA.

The chain carries TRBV5-1 and TRBJ1-4; D remains ambiguous. Germline V gives CDR1 SGHRS, CDR2 YFSETQ. Trimming stripped 0 bases from V and 4 bases from J, with 10 bases between. The CDR3 has 15 residues. The CDR3 bases are TGCGCCAGCAGCTTGGGGGGAGGAGATAATGAAAAACTGTTTTTT. It encodes CASSLGGGDNEKLFF.